The rows below give T cell receptor beta chains drawn from one sample of a study of shared clonotypes between healthy human individuals. Profiled with immunoSEQ multiplex PCR; TCRdb holds only in-frame clones, not every one. The sample has 2,100,000 or so clones, more than 90% seen once; the top ten hold around 0.13%. Sequenced input: naive CD4+ T cells sorted from blood. These receptors all come from a man younger than 30 in good health. The CDR3 runs from the conserved cysteine through the conserved F or W. Each record gives: clone size, D gene, J gene, V gene, CDR3 DNA, CDR3 protein. D genes are given only for firm matches. Some rows have no size entry. The others give once, few or many, or a class for an expanded clone.

>-|-|TRBJ2-7|TRBV7-2
TGTGCCAGCAGCTTGGATGGCAGGGGTTACGAGCAGTACTTC
CASSLDGRGYEQYF
>-|-|TRBJ1-5|TRBV5-5
TGTGCCAGCAGCTTGAGGTGGGATTATAGCAATCAGCCCCAGCATTTT
CASSLRWDYSNQPQHF
>-|-|TRBJ2-2|TRBV18
TGTGCCAGCTCACCTCCAGGGGCGAACACCGGGGAGCTGTTTTTT
CASSPPGANTGELFF
>once|-|TRBJ2-4|TRBV9
TGTGCCAGCAGCTCCTCGGGAGCGGAGGGAAACATTCAGTACTTC
CASSSSGAEGNIQYF
>-|TRBD1|TRBJ1-2|TRBV7-9
TGTGCCAGCAGCACCCCAGGGGGCAGGGACTATGGCTACACCTTC
CASSTPGGRDYGYTF
>-|TRBD2|TRBJ2-5|TRBV9
TGTGCCAGCAGCGTAGCTACTAGCGGGGGCCAAGAGACCCAGTACTTC
CASSVATSGGQETQYF
>-|-|TRBJ2-7|TRBV11-2
TGTGCCAGCACCCTGGGACTGGGGAGCTCCTACGAGCAGTACTTC
CASTLGLGSSYEQYF
>-|-|TRBJ1-5|TRBV28
TGTGCCAGCAGTTTAACCCGAAATCAGCCCCAGCATTTT
CASSLTRNQPQHF
>-|-|TRBJ2-7|TRBV27
TGTGCCAGCAGTCTGAAGCGAGGGGCGCCCTACGAGCAGTACTTC
CASSLKRGAPYEQYF
>-|TRBD2|TRBJ2-3|TRBV27
TGTGCCAGCAGACTAGCGGGGGGGCCAGGGGATACGCAGTATTTT
CASRLAGGPGDTQYF
>-|TRBD2|TRBJ2-3|TRBV4-1
TGCGCCAGCAGCCAACTTAGCGGGGTTAGCACAGATACGCAGTATTTT
CASSQLSGVSTDTQYF
>-|-|TRBJ1-5|TRBV5-1
TGCGCCAGCAGCCCGGGGGGCGGCAATCAGCCCCAGCATTTT
CASSPGGGNQPQHF
>-|-|TRBJ2-7|TRBV29-1
TGCAGCGTTAGAGAACGGACCTACGAGCAGTACTTC
CSVRERTYEQYF
>-|-|TRBJ1-1|TRBV28
TGTGCCAGCAGTCAGAGACAGGACGCCGGTGAAGCTTTCTTT
CASSQRQDAGEAFF
>-|-|TRBJ1-1|TRBV29-1
TGCAGCGTCTCCCGGGCCGATCAAGGAGCTTTCTTT
CSVSRADQGAFF
>-|-|TRBJ1-3|TRBV6-6
TGTGCCAGCAGTCAGGGACTTGGGAGCTCTGGAAACACCATATATTTT
CASSQGLGSSGNTIYF
>-|-|TRBJ1-3|TRBV6-1
TGTGCCGCCATTAAAACAGGTTCGGGAAACACCATATATTTT
CAAIKTGSGNTIYF
>-|-|TRBJ1-1|TRBV9
TGTGCCAGCAGCGCTTCCACAGGGACGAACACTGAAGCTTTCTTT
CASSASTGTNTEAFF
>-|TRBD2|TRBJ2-4|TRBV10-3
TGTGCCATCAGTGAAGATAGCGGGAGAAACATTCAGTACTTC
CAISEDSGRNIQYF
>-|-|TRBJ2-5|TRBV6-5
TGTGCCAGCAGTTCCGGAGGAAGGGAGACCCAGTACTTC
CASSSGGRETQYF
>-|-|TRBJ1-4|TRBV4-1
TGCGCCAGCAGCCAAGTTTTAAACGTAGGAGAAAAACTGTTTTTT
CASSQVLNVGEKLFF
>-|-|TRBJ2-4|TRBV11-2
TGTGCCAGCAGCCTTCGGACAGTCATAGCCAAAAACATTCAGTACTTC
CASSLRTVIAKNIQYF
>-|-|TRBJ2-1|TRBV6-5
TGTGCCAGCAGTTACGGAAATGAGCAGTTCTTC
CASSYGNEQFF
>-|-|TRBJ2-5|TRBV10-3
TGTGCCATCAGTGAGGCTGTACGGGGGACCCAGTACTTC
CAISEAVRGTQYF
>once|-|TRBJ2-5|TRBV10-3
TGTGCCATCAGTGACGGGGTGAGTCAAGAGACCCAGTACTTC
CAISDGVSQETQYF
>-|-|TRBJ2-4|TRBV7-9
TGTGCCAGCAGCTTAGGTGGAGGGCGCCGAAACATTCAGTACTTC
CASSLGGGRRNIQYF
>-|-|TRBJ1-5|TRBV7-8
TGTGCCAGCAGCTTCCGGGAGGATCAGCCCCAGCATTTT
CASSFREDQPQHF
>-|TRBD2|TRBJ2-5|TRBV10-3
TGTGCCATCGCATCCGGGACTAGCGGGGGGCGGCAAGAGACCCAGTACTTC
CAIASGTSGGRQETQYF
>-|TRBD1|TRBJ2-2|TRBV5-4
TGTGCCAGCAGCTCCGGACAGGGTTTGGCGCACACCGGGGAGCTGTTTTTT
CASSSGQGLAHTGELFF
>-|-|TRBJ2-7|TRBV11-2
TGTGCCAGCAGCTCTAGTAGAGACACACCCTACGAGCAGTACTTC
CASSSSRDTPYEQYF
>-|TRBD1|TRBJ2-7|TRBV5-4
TGTGCCAGCAGCTTTGACAGGGGGGCCTACGAGCAGTACTTC
CASSFDRGAYEQYF
>once|-|TRBJ1-5|TRBV5-1
TGCGCCAGCAGCTTGGAAGGAGGGCAGCCCCAGCATTTT
CASSLEGGQPQHF
>once|-|TRBJ1-1|TRBV27
TGTGCCAGCAGGATGTCTAGGGGGGGAGAAGCTTTCTTT
CASRMSRGGEAFF
>-|-|TRBJ2-7|TRBV11-2
TGTGCCAGCAGCTTCAGCTTAGTCTACGAGCAGTACTTC
CASSFSLVYEQYF
>-|-|TRBJ1-3|TRBV11-2
TGTGCCAGCAGCACGCGCCCTGGGGTCAACTCTGGAAACACCATATATTTT
CASSTRPGVNSGNTIYF
>-|-|TRBJ1-1|TRBV7-9
TGTGCCAGCAGCTTAGAGTGGGGGAAGGACACTGAAGCTTTCTTT
CASSLEWGKDTEAFF
>-|TRBD1|TRBJ1-4|TRBV7-9
TGTGCCAGCAGCCGCCGAGGGACAGGGAGCATGAGTGAAAAACTGTTTTTT
CASSRRGTGSMSEKLFF
>-|-|TRBJ2-5|TRBV6-4
TGTGCCAGCTGTCAGCGGGCCCAAGAGACCCAGTACTTC
CASCQRAQETQYF
>-|-|TRBJ2-2|TRBV6-6
TGTGCCAGCAGTTACTCGACGGCGAACACCGGGGAGCTGTTTTTT
CASSYSTANTGELFF
>-|-|TRBJ1-3|TRBV5-1
TGCGCCAGCAGCACCGGTGACAGCCAAGTCTCTGGAAACACCATATATTTT
CASSTGDSQVSGNTIYF
>-|TRBD1|TRBJ2-1|TRBV5-1
TGCGCCAGCAGCCAAGGACAGGGTGCCTACAATGAGCAGTTCTTC
CASSQGQGAYNEQFF
>-|-|TRBJ2-5|TRBV19
TGTGCCAGTAGTATAGCTGAGACCCAGTACTTC
CASSIAETQYF
>-|-|TRBJ1-1|TRBV9
TGTGCCAGCAGCGTAAGCCAGGGGAGGACTGAAGCTTTCTTT
CASSVSQGRTEAFF
>-|-|TRBJ1-6|TRBV30
TGTGCCTGGAGTGGTAACAGGGTCTATAATTCACCCCTCCACTTT
CAWSGNRVYNSPLHF
>once|-|TRBJ1-2|TRBV7-9
TGTGCCAGCAGCTTAGTCACTGGCTACACCTTC
CASSLVTGYTF
>-|-|TRBJ1-4|TRBV7-9
TGTGCCAGCAGCTTAGCCCGGATCGGACGGGAAAAACTGTTTTTT
CASSLARIGREKLFF
>-|-|TRBJ2-3|TRBV30
TGTGCCTGGAGTGAGCTACAGGTAGGAGATACGCAGTATTTT
CAWSELQVGDTQYF
>-|TRBD2|TRBJ2-3|TRBV29-1
TGCAGCGTTGATGGGCCTGGTAGCGGGAGAGGGTGGACAGATACGCAGTATTTT
CSVDGPGSGRGWTDTQYF
>-|TRBD1|TRBJ2-7|TRBV19
TGTGCCAGTACCGCGACAGGGGGCGCGGGAGGTTCCTACGAGCAGTACTTC
CASTATGGAGGSYEQYF
>-|TRBD1|TRBJ1-4|TRBV28
TGTGCCAGCACCTCTCCGGGACAGGGCGTCGAAAAACTGTTTTTT
CASTSPGQGVEKLFF
>-|TRBD1|TRBJ1-2|TRBV28
TGTGCCAGCAGTCGGGAGAGCAGGGGGGGCTATGGCTACACCTTC
CASSRESRGGYGYTF
>-|TRBD2|TRBJ2-5|TRBV4-1
TGCGCCAGCAGCCAAAGCCCCTCTAGCGGGGGACAAGAGACCCAGTACTTC
CASSQSPSSGGQETQYF
>-|TRBD2|TRBJ2-2|TRBV9
TGTGCCAGCAGCGGAGGACTAGCGGGGTTCACCGGGGAGCTGTTTTTT
CASSGGLAGFTGELFF
>-|-|TRBJ1-2|TRBV19
TGTGCCAGTAGTATAGCGGGGGCAGCTAACTATGGCTACACCTTC
CASSIAGAANYGYTF
>-|-|TRBJ2-7|TRBV4-3
TGCGCCAGCCAAAAAGGGTACAGTGCCTCCTACGAGCAGTACTTC
CASQKGYSASYEQYF